This T cell receptor (beta chain) was obtained from a study of blood T cell repertoires in COVID-19. For the study at large: From the United States, Italy and Spain came samples of acute and convalescent COVID-19. T cells, B-cell-depleted T cells, or PBMCs supplied cDNA or gDNA.

The CDR3 covers 14 residues. V gave up 5 bases and J gave up 7 bases; unmatched junction bases: 10. Germline V gene lookup returns CDR1 SNHLY and CDR2 FYNNEI. This clone is a singleton in its sample. Some clones are missing from TCRdb's copy, which holds only in-frame ones; the method was immunoSEQ multiplex PCR. The sample has fewer than 150,000 clones; 84% are singletons. This receptor was taken from a human donor in a cohort sampled during active COVID-19. The chain links TRBV2 to TRBJ1-2; 7 positions agree with TRBD1. The specimen sequenced was peripheral blood. The DNA for the CDR3 is TGTGCCAGCAGTATAGGAAGGGGGCTGAGTGGCTACACCTTC. It specifies CASSIGRGLSGYTF. Variable domain in full (rest from reference TRBV2 and TRBJ1-2): EPEVTQTPSHQVTQMGQEVILRCVPISNHLYFYWYRQILGQKVEFLVSFYNNEISEKSEIFDDQFSVERPDGSNFTLKIRSTKLEDSAMYFCASSIGRGLSGYTFGSGTRLTVV.